The clone carrying this TCR beta chain was detected a few times. Its target is unknown. These data come from a study of T cells in Graves' hyperthyroidism and ophthalmopathy. Findings of the study overall: Through a model of 13 V-J features, ophthalmopathy was separated from stable hyperthyroidism. The model made its ophthalmopathy prediction, and onset followed a median approximately 6 months later.

The CDR3 consists of 13 residues. CDR1 is MNHEY and CDR2 is SMNVEV in the germline V gene (reference sequence). V gave up 6 bases and J gave up 6 bases, with 11 bases separating them. The PBMCs were taken from over 9.5 ml of fresh peripheral blood. Amplified TCR beta CDR3 regions derived from RNA transcripts. The HTBI primer set drove a first-round RT-PCR of the TCR CDR3. A single record per CDR3 protein comes from TCRdb applying MiXCR to the multiplex PCR reads. The table shows about 560,000 distinct CDR3 sequences, with 14% occurring only once. Material: blood. This chain connects TRBV27 to TRBJ2-2; D gene ambiguous. The sequence derives from a woman aged 40 to 49 with Graves' hyperthyroidism. CDR3 sequence (DNA): TGTGCCAGCAGGACCGTAGGTCCCGGGGAGCTGTTTTTT. Its translation: CASRTVGPGELFF.